A selection of T cell receptor beta chains follows, all from one sample in a study of blood T cell repertoires in COVID-19. The assay was immunoSEQ multiplex PCR, and TCRdb's table has in-frame clones only and misses some. Of 300,000 to 350,000 clones in the sample, approximately 91% were seen once. The specimen sequenced was peripheral blood. Receptor source: a woman in her seventies with COVID-19, enrolled during active disease. The CDR3 runs from the conserved cysteine through the conserved F or W. The D gene is left open where the match is weak. Where a row states a size, it is once, few, many or the class of an expanded clone; other rows omit it.

TRBV9	-	TRBJ1-1	14	TRBD1	TGTGCCAGCAGCCTTCTGACAGGGCCCACTGAAGCTTTCTTT	CASSLLTGPTEAFF
TRBV7-2	-	TRBJ1-4	12	TRBD1	TGTGCCAGCAGCGGACAGGGGCTAAAACTGTTTTTT	CASSGQGLKLFF
TRBV9	-	TRBJ1-6	15	TRBD1	TGTGCCAGCAGCGTAGTGTCAGGGGGTAATTCACCCCTCCACTTT	CASSVVSGGNSPLHF
TRBV11-2	-	TRBJ1-2	12	-	TGTGCCAGCAGTCAAGGGGTCTCTGGCTACACCTTC	CASSQGVSGYTF
TRBV6-5	once	TRBJ1-2	12	-	TGTGCCAGCAGGACAGCTAACTATGGCTACACCTTC	CASRTANYGYTF
TRBV19	-	TRBJ1-5	12	-	TGTGCCAGTAATCGCGGGATTCAGCCCCAGCATTTT	CASNRGIQPQHF
TRBV9	-	TRBJ1-2	13	-	TGTGCCAGCAGCGCCCCCGCGGGGAGTAGCTACACCTTC	CASSAPAGSSYTF
TRBV7-2	few	TRBJ1-2	13	-	TGTGCCAGCAGCTTAGACGGTAACTATGGCTACACCTTC	CASSLDGNYGYTF
TRBV14	-	TRBJ1-1	16	TRBD1	TGTGCCAGCAGCCCTGAGACGGGGACAGGGAACACTGAAGCTTTCTTT	CASSPETGTGNTEAFF
TRBV24-1	-	TRBJ1-2	15	TRBD1	TGTGCCACCAGTGTTGTGGGACAGGGGTTCGATGGCTACACCTTC	CATSVVGQGFDGYTF
TRBV6-1	-	TRBJ1-6	15	-	TGTGCCAGCAGTGAAGCGGCAGGGAATAATTCACCCCTCCACTTT	CASSEAAGNNSPLHF
TRBV2	-	TRBJ1-2	15	TRBD1	TGTGCCAGCAGTGGGGACAGGGTACAAGAAAATGGCTACACCTTC	CASSGDRVQENGYTF
TRBV18	-	TRBJ1-3	18	-	TGTGCCAGCTCACCTACCGCCCGACAGGAGTACTCTGGAAACACCATATATTTT	CASSPTARQEYSGNTIYF